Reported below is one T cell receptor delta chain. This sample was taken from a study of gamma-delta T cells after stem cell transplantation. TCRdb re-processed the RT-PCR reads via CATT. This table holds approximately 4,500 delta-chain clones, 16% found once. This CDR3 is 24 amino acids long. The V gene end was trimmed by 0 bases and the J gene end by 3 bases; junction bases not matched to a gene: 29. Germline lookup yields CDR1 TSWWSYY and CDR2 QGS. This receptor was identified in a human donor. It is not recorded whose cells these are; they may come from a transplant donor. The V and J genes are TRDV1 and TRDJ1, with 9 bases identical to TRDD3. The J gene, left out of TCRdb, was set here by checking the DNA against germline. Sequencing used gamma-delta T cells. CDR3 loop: CALGELRASYYYPAGGFFPDKLIF. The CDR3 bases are TGTGCTCTTGGGGAACTTCGGGCTTCCTATTATTATCCGGCTGGGGGATTTTTTCCCGATAAACTCATCTTT.